The rows below give T cell receptor beta chains drawn from one sample of a study of T-cell memory formation after mild COVID-19. One entry per CDR3 protein results from TCRdb running MiXCR on the 5' RACE reads. The profile shows roughly 120,000 distinct CDR3 sequences, 15% to 20% of them singletons. The sequencing sample was made of PBMCs or a T cell subset sorted from them (not recorded which). The receptor set was obtained from an adult woman who had mild COVID-19 (a few samples of this study predate the infection). Cell type and time point are not known. The CDR3 runs from the conserved cysteine through the conserved F or W. D genes are given only for firm matches. Clone size is given for some rows only: seen once, a few or many times, or a class if the clone is expanded.

v_call	j_call	d_call	clone_size	cdr3_nt	cdr3_aa
TRBV4-1	TRBJ1-2	NA	few	TGCGCCAGCAGGGAGCATAGGGGAAACCCTAACTATGGCTACACCTTC	CASREHRGNPNYGYTF
TRBV7-9	TRBJ2-4	NA	few	TGTGCCAGCAGCTTATCAGGGGCCCGAGCCAAAAACATTCAGTACTTC	CASSLSGARAKNIQYF
TRBV12-3/TRBV12-4	TRBJ1-5	NA	NA	TGTGCCAGCACCCTGGCTTATCAGCCCCAGCATTTT	CASTLAYQPQHF
TRBV6-5	TRBJ2-3	NA	NA	TGTGCCAGCAGTTACTCGGACAACACAGATACGCAGTATTTT	CASSYSDNTDTQYF
TRBV19	TRBJ2-6	NA	NA	TGTGCCACGGACAGTGGGGCTGGGGCCAACGTCCTGACTTTC	CATDSGAGANVLTF
TRBV20-1	TRBJ2-1	TRBD2	NA	TGCAGTGCCTTAGCGGGAGGGCTATACAATGAGCAGTTCTTC	CSALAGGLYNEQFF
TRBV9	TRBJ2-3	TRBD2	few	TGTGCCAGCAGCGCCGTTAGCGGGGGGATCGGCACAGATACGCAGTATTTT	CASSAVSGGIGTDTQYF
TRBV6-2/TRBV6-3	TRBJ1-1	NA	few	TGTGCCAGCAGGGACCGGAACACTGAAGCTTTCTTT	CASRDRNTEAFF
TRBV4-3	TRBJ1-2	NA	few	TGCGCCAGCAGCTCTCAGGGGTATGGCTACACCTTC	CASSSQGYGYTF
TRBV4-3	TRBJ2-2	NA	few	TGCGCCAGCTCACCGGGACACGCAAACACCGGGGAGCTGTTTTTT	CASSPGHANTGELFF
TRBV6-5	TRBJ2-5	NA	few	TGTGCCAGCAGTTACTCAAATTCCGCCAGGGCCTCCGGTGTGACCCAGTACTTC	CASSYSNSARASGVTQYF
TRBV15	TRBJ1-5	NA	NA	TGTGCCACCAGCAGAGATCCGGAGGGGGCCCAGCATTTT	CATSRDPEGAQHF
TRBV12-3/TRBV12-4	TRBJ2-7	TRBD2	NA	TGTGCCAGCAGCAAAACGACTAGCGGGAGCTCCGAGCAGTACTTC	CASSKTTSGSSEQYF
TRBV5-1	TRBJ2-2	NA	once	TGCGCCAGCAGCATAACACCAAACACCGGGGAGCTGTTTTTT	CASSITPNTGELFF
TRBV5-1	TRBJ2-6	NA	few	TGCGCCAGCAGCTTGGGGGGGACTCCTGGGGCCAACGTCCTGACTTTC	CASSLGGTPGANVLTF
TRBV2	TRBJ1-1	NA	medium-sized	TGTGCCAGCAGTGAAGGGAACGCAGGGCCAAACACTGAAGCTTTCTTT	CASSEGNAGPNTEAFF
TRBV9	TRBJ1-2	NA	NA	TGTGCCAGCAGCCCCCCCGGGATCCTTAGCCAGTGCACCTTC	CASSPPGILSQCTF
TRBV2	TRBJ1-1	NA	few	TGTGCCAGCAGTGATGTAGGGACGAACACTGAAGCTTTCTTT	CASSDVGTNTEAFF
TRBV29-1	TRBJ2-7	NA	few	TGCAGCGTTGAATACCCCTCGGGGAGGTACTACGAGCAGTACTTC	CSVEYPSGRYYEQYF
TRBV24-1	TRBJ2-1	TRBD1	NA	TGTGCCACCTCAAGATCCGGGACAGGAGTGGGGAATGAGCAGTTCTTC	CATSRSGTGVGNEQFF
TRBV3-1	TRBJ2-7	NA	few	TGTGCCAGCACCCTCTCTGGGAGCTCCTACGAGCAGTACTTC	CASTLSGSSYEQYF
TRBV11-2	TRBJ1-3	NA	NA	TGTGCCAGCAGCTTAGTTCGGGCATCTGGAAACACCATATATTTT	CASSLVRASGNTIYF
TRBV20-1	TRBJ2-3	NA	few	TGCAGTGCTAGAAAGGGAGGTCCCACAGATACGCAGTATTTT	CSARKGGPTDTQYF
TRBV6-2/TRBV6-3	TRBJ2-7	TRBD1	NA	TGTGCCAGCAGAGACAGGGTCGAGCAGTACTTC	CASRDRVEQYF
TRBV9	TRBJ1-6	TRBD1	NA	TGTGCCAGCAGCGACCCAGGACAGGGTTATGATTCACCCCTCCACTTT	CASSDPGQGYDSPLHF
TRBV14	TRBJ2-1	TRBD2	NA	TGTGCCAGCAGCCAAGTTTGGCGGGGGGAGCAGTTCTTC	CASSQVWRGEQFF
TRBV12-3/TRBV12-4	TRBJ2-1	TRBD1	NA	TGTGCCAGCAGCGGGGGGACAGGGAGTATGTTAAATGAGCAGTTCTTC	CASSGGTGSMLNEQFF
TRBV24-1	TRBJ2-1	TRBD2	NA	TGTGCCACCAGTGAGACTAGCGGGAGGTCGAGCTCCTACAATGAGCAGTTCTTC	CATSETSGRSSSYNEQFF
TRBV5-1	TRBJ2-2	TRBD2	many	TGCGCCAGCAGCCATGGACCGGGAGGCTACACCGGGGAGCTGTTTTTT	CASSHGPGGYTGELFF
TRBV12-3/TRBV12-4	TRBJ1-1	NA	many	TGTGCCAGCAGTTTAGGGGGGGGCACTGAAGCTTTCTTT	CASSLGGGTEAFF
TRBV15	TRBJ2-1	TRBD1	NA	TGTGCCACCAGCAGTGGGACAGGGGACGACAATGAGCAGTTCTTC	CATSSGTGDDNEQFF
TRBV12-3/TRBV12-4	TRBJ2-5	NA	NA	TGTGCCAGCAGTCCTGGGGAAAAAAGGGAGACCCAGTACTTC	CASSPGEKRETQYF